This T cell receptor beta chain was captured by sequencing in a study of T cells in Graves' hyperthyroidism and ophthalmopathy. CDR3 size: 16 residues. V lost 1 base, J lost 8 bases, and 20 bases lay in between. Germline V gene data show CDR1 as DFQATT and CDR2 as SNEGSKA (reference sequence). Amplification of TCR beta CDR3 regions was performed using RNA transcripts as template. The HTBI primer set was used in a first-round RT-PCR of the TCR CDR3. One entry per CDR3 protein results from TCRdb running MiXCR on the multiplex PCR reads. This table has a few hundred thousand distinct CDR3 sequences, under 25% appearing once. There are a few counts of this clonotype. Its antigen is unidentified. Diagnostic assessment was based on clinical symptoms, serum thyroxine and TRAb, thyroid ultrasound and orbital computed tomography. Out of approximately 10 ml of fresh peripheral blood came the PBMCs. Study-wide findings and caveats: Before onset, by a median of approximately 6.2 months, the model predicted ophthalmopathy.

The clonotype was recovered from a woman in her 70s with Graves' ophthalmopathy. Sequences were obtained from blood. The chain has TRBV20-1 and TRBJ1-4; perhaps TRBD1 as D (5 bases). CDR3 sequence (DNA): TGCAGTGCTAGAGCGCTTGGACGGGCGACAGACGAAAAACTGTTTTTT. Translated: CSARALGRATDEKLFF.